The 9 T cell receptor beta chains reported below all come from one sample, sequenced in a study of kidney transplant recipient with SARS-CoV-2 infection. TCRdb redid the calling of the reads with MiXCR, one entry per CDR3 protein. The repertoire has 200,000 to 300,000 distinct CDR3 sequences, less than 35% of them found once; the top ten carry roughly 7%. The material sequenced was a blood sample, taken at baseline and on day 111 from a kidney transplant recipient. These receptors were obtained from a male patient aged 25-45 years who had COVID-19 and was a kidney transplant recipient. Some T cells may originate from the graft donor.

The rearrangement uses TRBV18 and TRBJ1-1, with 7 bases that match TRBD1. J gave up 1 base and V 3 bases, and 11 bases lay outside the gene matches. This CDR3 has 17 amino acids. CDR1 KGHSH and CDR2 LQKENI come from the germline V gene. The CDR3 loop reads CASSPTIRQGSNTEAFF. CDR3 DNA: TGTGCCAGCTCACCGACTATTAGACAGGGTTCGAACACTGAAGCTTTCTTT.

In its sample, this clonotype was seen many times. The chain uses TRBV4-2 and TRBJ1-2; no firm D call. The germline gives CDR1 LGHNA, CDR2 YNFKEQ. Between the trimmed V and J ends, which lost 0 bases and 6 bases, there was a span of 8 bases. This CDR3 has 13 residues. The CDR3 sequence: CASSQDRQHGYTF. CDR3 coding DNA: TGTGCCAGCAGCCAAGATAGGCAACATGGCTACACCTTC.

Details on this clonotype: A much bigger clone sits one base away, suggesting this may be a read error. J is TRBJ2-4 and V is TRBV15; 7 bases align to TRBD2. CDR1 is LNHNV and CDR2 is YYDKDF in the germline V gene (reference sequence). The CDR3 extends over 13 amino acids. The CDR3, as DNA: TGTGCCGCCGGGGGGAGCACGTGGAATGAGCAGTCCTTC. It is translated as CAAGGSTWNEQSF.

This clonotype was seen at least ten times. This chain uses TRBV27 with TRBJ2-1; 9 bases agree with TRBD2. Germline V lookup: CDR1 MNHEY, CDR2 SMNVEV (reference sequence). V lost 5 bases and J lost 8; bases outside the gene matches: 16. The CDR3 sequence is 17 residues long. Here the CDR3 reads CASSTQAPAGGRDEQFF. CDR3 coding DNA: TGTGCCAGCAGTACCCAAGCTCCAGCGGGAGGTCGCGATGAGCAGTTCTTC.

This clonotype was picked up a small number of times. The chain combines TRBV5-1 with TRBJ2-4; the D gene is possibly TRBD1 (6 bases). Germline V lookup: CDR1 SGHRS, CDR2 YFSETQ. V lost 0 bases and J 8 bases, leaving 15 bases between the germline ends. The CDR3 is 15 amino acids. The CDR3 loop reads CASSLDGQGRHIQYF. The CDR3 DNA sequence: TGCGCCAGCAGCTTGGATGGGCAGGGGCGACACATTCAGTACTTC.

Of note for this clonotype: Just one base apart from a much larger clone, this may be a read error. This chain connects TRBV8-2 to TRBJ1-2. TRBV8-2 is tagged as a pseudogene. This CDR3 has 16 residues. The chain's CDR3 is CGSAVCDSRKTYGFTF. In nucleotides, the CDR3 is TGTGGCAGTGCAGTGTGTGATAGCCGAAAGACCTATGGCTTCACCTTC.

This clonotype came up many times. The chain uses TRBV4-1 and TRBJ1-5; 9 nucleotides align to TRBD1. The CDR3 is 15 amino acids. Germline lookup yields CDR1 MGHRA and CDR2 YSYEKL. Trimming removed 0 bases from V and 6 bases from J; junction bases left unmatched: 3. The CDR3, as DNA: TGCGCCAGCAGCCAAGAGGGACAGGGATTTCAGCCCCAGCATTTT. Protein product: CASSQEGQGFQPQHF.

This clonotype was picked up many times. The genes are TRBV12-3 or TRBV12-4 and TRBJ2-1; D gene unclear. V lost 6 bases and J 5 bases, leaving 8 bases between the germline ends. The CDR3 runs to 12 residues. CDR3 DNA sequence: TGTGCCAGCAGGCCGTCGAACAATGAGCAGTTCTTC. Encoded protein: CASRPSNNEQFF.

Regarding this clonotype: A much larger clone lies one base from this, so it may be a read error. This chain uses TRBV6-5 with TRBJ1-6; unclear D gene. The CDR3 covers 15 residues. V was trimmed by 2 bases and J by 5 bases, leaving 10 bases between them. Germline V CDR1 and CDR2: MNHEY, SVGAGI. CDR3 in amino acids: CASSYRESHNSPLHF. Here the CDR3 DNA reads TGTGCCAGCAGTTACCGGGAGTCCCATAATTCACCCCTCCACTTT.